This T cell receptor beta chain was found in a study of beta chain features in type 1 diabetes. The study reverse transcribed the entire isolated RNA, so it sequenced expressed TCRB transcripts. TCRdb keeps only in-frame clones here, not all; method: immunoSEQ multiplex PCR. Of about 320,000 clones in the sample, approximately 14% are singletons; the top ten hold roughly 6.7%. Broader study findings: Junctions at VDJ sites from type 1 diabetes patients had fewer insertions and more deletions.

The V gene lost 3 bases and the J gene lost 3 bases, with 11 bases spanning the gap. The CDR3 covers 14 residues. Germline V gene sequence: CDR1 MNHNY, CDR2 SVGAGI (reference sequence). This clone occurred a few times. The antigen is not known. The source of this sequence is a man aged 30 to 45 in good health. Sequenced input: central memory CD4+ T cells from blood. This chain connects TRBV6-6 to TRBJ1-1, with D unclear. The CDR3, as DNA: TGTGCCAGCAGTTATCTAGGGAGAGACACTGAAGCTTTCTTT. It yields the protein CASSYLGRDTEAFF.